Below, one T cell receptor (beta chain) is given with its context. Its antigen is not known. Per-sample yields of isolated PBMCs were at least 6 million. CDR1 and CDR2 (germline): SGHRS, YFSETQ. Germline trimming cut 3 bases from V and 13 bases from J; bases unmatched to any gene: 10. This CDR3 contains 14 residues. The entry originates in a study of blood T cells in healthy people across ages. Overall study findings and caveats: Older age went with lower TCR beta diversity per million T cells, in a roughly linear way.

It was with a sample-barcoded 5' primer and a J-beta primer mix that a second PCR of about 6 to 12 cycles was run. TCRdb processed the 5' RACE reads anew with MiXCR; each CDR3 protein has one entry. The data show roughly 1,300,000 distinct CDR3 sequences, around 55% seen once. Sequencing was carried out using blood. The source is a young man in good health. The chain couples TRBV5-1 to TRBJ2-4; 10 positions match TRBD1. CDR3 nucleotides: TGCGCCAGCAGCTCGACAGGGGGCTCCTACAAGCAGTACTTC. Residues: CASSSTGGSYKQYF.